This record looks at one T cell receptor (beta chain) sequence and its context. This clone was recorded once. Its antigen is still unknown. Qualities for individual bases were not recorded, and no much larger clone is one base off. The data derive from a study of blood T cell repertoires in COVID-19 (dated by TCRdb to the early 2020s). Regarding the research as a whole: Samples from collaborators originated in the United States, Italy and Spain and spanned both the acute and convalescent phases of COVID-19. The repertoires were released in a freely available public database intended as a resource for research on the immune response to SARS-CoV-2. The dataset comprised deeply sampled blood TCRbeta repertoires from subjects exposed to, actively infected with, or recovered from COVID-19. The prospective study material was composed of cDNA or gDNA derived from T cells, B-cell-depleted T cells, or PBMCs. Where HLA class I and class II types were available, the types were taken from metadata supplied by the sample provider, not from assay-based typing. The samples were drawn from two sources: the first 160 participants of the ongoing ImmuneRACE study, and 1,254 subjects contributed by 6 global collaborators. The sample metadata nearly always contained a de-identified subject ID, COVID-19 status, age in years and sex. What the work shows at the level of the full study, not this receptor alone: Clinical and demographic metadata were provided uncurated, with the amount varying by source and participant.

V ends up 1 base short and J 5 bases short, with an unmatched junction base count of 10. Taken from cysteine to phenylalanine, the CDR3 has 17 residues. Only the CDR3 part of the read is kept: 51 bases, read in frame from the first base. Looking up the germline V gene yields CDR1 SGHRS and CDR2 YFSETQ. TCRbeta CDR3 regions were amplified from genomic DNA by means of the immunoSEQ Assay, a bias-controlled multiplex PCR. The original pipeline was this. The number of nucleated cells in each sample was estimated from the amplification of reference gene primers within the assay. Sequence reads were collapsed and filtered to measure the absolute abundance of every unique TCRbeta CDR3 rearrangement. Productive Simpson clonality was computed per sample as the square root of Simpson's diversity index over productive rearrangements. TCRdb holds this immuneACCESS table with in-frame rearrangements only. Some clones are missing; in checked studies, unresolved V genes explain under half, and the rest has no known cause. That table gives V, J and clone size, and the DNA gave D and trimming. This sample gives about 200,000 clones in total; roughly 75% of them show up just once. The top ten clones comprise less than 7% of the sample.

Each collaborating institution followed its own protocols to collect whole blood in K2EDTA tubes. For TCRbeta analysis, collaborator samples were shipped as frozen whole blood, as isolated PBMCs, or as DNA extracted from either sample type. The rearrangement joined TRBV5-1 to TRBJ2-7, and 12 bases in between align with TRBD2. Sequenced input: peripheral blood. This receptor was obtained from a woman in her 70s with acute or convalescent COVID-19. The DNA reads as follows: TGCGCCAGCAGCTTGCGGCTAGCGGGAGGGAGTTTCGACGAGCAGTACTTC. Its translation is CASSLRLAGGSFDEQYF.